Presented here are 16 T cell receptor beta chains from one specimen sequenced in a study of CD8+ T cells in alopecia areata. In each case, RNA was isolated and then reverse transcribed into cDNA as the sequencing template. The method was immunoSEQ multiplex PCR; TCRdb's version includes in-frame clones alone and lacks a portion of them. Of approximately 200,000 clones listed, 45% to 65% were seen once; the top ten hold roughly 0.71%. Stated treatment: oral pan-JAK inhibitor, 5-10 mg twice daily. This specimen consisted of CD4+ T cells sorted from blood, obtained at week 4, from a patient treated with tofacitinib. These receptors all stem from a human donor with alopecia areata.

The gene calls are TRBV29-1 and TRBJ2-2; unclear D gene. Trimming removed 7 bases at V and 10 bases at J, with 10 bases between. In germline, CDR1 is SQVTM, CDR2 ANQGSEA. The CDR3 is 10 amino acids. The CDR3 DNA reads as TGCAGCGCAGGAATCGAGGAGCTGTTTTTT. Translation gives CSAGIEELFF.

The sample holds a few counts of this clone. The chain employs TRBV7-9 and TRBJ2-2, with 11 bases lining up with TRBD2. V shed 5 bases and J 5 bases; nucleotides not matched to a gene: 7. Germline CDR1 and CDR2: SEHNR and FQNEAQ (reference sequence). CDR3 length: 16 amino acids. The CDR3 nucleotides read TGTGCCAGCAGCCTCGCGGGACTAGCGGTAACCGGGGAGCTGTTTTTT. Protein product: CASSLAGLAVTGELFF.

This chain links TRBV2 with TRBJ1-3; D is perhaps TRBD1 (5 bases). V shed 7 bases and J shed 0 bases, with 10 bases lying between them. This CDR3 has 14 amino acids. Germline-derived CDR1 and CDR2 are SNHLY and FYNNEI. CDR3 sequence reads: CASKGTSSGNTIYF. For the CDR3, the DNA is TGTGCCAGCAAGGGGACGAGCTCTGGAAACACCATATATTTT.

The CDR3 loop reads CASSILTGELFF. The DNA for the CDR3 is TGTGCCAGTAGTATTTTAACCGGGGAGCTGTTTTTT. The chain joins TRBV19 to TRBJ2-2, with no clear D. The CDR3 totals 12 residues. V lost 3 bases and J lost 5, with 4 bases in between. Germline loops: CDR1 LNHDA, CDR2 SQIVND (reference sequence).

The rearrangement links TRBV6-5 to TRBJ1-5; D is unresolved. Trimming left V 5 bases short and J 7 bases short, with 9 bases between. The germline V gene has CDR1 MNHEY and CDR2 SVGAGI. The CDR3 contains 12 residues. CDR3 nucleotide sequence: TGTGCCAGCAGTACCATCGGGCAGCCCCAGCATTTT. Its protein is CASSTIGQPQHF.

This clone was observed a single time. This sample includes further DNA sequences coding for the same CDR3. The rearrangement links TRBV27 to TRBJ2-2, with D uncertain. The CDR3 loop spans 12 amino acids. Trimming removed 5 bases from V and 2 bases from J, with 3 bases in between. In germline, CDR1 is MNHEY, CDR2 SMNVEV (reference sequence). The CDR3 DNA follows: TGTGCCAGCAGTCGTAACACCGGGGAGCTGTTTTTT. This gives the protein CASSRNTGELFF.

In DNA, the CDR3 is TGTGCCAGCTCACCATCAGGGGCCCGGAGGGAGCAGTACTTC. Amino acids: CASSPSGARREQYF. The chain employs TRBV18 and TRBJ2-7, with a tentative D call TRBD1 (6 bases). With 2 bases removed from V and 7 bases from J, the gap between germline ends came to 15 bases. Looked up from germline, CDR1 is KGHSH and CDR2 is LQKENI. This CDR3 comprises 14 residues.

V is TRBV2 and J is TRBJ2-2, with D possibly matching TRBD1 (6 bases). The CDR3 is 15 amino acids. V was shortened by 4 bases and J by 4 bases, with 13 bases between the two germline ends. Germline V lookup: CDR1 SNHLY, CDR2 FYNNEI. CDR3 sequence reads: CASSVGQGTTGELFF. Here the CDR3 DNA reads TGTGCCAGCAGTGTGGGGCAGGGGACCACCGGGGAGCTGTTTTTT.

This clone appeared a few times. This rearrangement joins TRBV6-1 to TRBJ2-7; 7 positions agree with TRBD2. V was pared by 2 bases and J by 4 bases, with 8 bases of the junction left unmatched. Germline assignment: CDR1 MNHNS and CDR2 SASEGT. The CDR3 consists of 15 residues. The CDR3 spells CASSERSSSGYEQYF. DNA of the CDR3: TGTGCCAGCAGTGAACGGTCCTCTAGCGGTTACGAGCAGTACTTC.

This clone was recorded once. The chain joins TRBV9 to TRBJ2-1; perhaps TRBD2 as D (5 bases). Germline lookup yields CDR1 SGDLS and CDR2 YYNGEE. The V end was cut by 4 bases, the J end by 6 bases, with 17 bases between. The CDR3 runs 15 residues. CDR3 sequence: CASSLLPEASNEQFF. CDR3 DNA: TGTGCCAGCAGCCTCCTTCCGGAGGCGTCCAATGAGCAGTTCTTC. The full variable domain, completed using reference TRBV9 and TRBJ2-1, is DSGVTQTPKHLITATGQRVTLRCSPRSGDLSVYWYQQSLDQGLQFLIQYYNGEERAKGNILERFSAQQFPDLHSELNLSSLELGDSALYFCASSLLPEASNEQFFGPGTRLTVL.

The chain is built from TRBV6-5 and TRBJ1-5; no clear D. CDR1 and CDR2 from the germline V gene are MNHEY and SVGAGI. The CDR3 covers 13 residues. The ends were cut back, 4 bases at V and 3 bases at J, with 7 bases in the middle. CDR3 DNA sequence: TGTGCCAGCAGTTTATCGATCAATCAGCCCCAGCATTTT. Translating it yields CASSLSINQPQHF.

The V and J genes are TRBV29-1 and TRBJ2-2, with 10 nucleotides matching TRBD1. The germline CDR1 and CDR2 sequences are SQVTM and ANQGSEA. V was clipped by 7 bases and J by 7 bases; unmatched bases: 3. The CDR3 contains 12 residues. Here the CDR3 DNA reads TGCAGCGGGGACAGGGGCCACGGGGAGCTGTTTTTT. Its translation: CSGDRGHGELFF.

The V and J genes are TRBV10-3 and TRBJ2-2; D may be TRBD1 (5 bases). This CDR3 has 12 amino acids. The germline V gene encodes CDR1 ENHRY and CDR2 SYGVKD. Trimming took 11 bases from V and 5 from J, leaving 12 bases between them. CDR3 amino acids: CAASGHTGELFF. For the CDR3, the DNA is TGTGCCGCATCAGGGCATACCGGGGAGCTGTTTTTT.

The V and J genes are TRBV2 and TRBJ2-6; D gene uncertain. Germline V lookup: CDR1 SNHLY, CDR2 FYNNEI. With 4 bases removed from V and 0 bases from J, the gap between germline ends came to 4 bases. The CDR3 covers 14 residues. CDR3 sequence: CASSASSGANVLTF. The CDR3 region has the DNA TGTGCCAGCAGTGCTTCCTCTGGGGCCAACGTCCTGACTTTC.

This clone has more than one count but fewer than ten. The CDR3 is CASSLAPGWTQYF. In DNA form, the CDR3 reads TGTGCCAGCAGTTTGGCCCCCGGGTGGACGCAGTATTTT. V is TRBV28 and J is TRBJ2-3; D ambiguous. The CDR3 consists of 13 residues. Per the germline V gene, CDR1 is MDHEN and CDR2 is SYDVKM. V lost 3 bases to trimming and J lost 9 bases, with 13 bases between them.

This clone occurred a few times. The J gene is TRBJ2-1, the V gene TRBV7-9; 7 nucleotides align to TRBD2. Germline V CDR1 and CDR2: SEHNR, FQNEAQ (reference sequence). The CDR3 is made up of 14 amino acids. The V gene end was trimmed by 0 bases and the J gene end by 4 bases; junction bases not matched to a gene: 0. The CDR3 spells CASSLAGGYNEQFF. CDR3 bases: TGTGCCAGCAGCTTAGCGGGAGGGTACAATGAGCAGTTCTTC.